This T cell receptor beta chain stems from a study of PD-1 blockade in classical Hodgkin lymphoma. Regarding the study as a whole: As was reported, newly diagnosed patients showed lower baseline TCR diversity than healthy donors did. Complete responders had baseline diversity similar to newly diagnosed patients. Whereas CD4+ TCR diversity had risen significantly by C4D1, CD8+ TCR diversity had not.

Sequenced by immunoSEQ multiplex PCR; TCRdb stores in-frame clones only, minus some. The sample contains about 76,000 clones, roughly 90% of which appear only once. On this clone: Its antigen is unknown.

Autologous stem cell transplantation was followed by relapse in every patient, and brentuximab vedotin exposure varied. Best responses fell into complete response, partial response or progressive disease. The CDR3 totals 17 residues. The germline V gene encodes CDR1 MGHDK and CDR2 SYGVNS. V lost 2 bases, J lost 4 bases, and 9 bases stayed unmatched. The TCR sequence derives from a human donor with classical Hodgkin lymphoma. Sample: peripheral blood mononuclear cells (PBMCs), taken at baseline. The V and J genes are TRBV25-1 and TRBJ2-2; TRBD2 matches at 8 bases. DNA for the CDR3: TGTGCCAGCAGTGAAGTTATTCCGGGAGGGGGCACCGGGGAGCTGTTTTTT. This sequence encodes CASSEVIPGGGTGELFF.